The 14 T cell receptor beta chains presented below share a single source sample, sequenced in a study of radiotherapy plus CTLA-4 blockade in lung cancer. This table comes from immunoSEQ multiplex PCR, and its TCRdb copy is limited to in-frame clones, with some not included. Found here are 52,000 or so clones, around four fifths of them singletons; the top ten hold 6% to 7.5%. This material consisted of peripheral blood, taken from a patient treated with radiotherapy plus ipilimumab. The receptor source for this set is a human donor with non-small cell lung cancer whose response to radiotherapy plus ipilimumab could not be evaluated.

The chain couples TRBV5-6 to TRBJ2-7, with 8 positions matching TRBD2. The CDR3 sequence is 15 residues long. Trimming removed 0 bases from V and 7 bases from J; junction bases left unmatched: 9. Germline lookup yields CDR1 SGHDT and CDR2 YYEEEE. CDR3 residues: CASSLAGGLSGEQYF. CDR3 sequence (DNA): TGTGCCAGCAGCTTGGCGGGGGGGCTTTCAGGGGAGCAGTACTTC.

The chain recombines TRBV29-1 with TRBJ2-7, with 7 bases aligning to TRBD2. This CDR3 has 14 residues. V was pared by 4 bases and J by 7 bases, with 13 bases of the junction left unmatched. CDR1 is SQVTM and CDR2 is ANQGSEA in the germline V gene. The CDR3 region has the DNA TGCAGCGTTGTGTCCAGGCGGTTGGGGGGGGAGCAGTACTTC. The encoded protein is CSVVSRRLGGEQYF.

The rearrangement uses TRBV30 and TRBJ1-4; 8 bases agree with TRBD1. Germline V CDR1 and CDR2: GTSNPN, SVGIG (reference sequence). V lost 0 bases, J lost 8 bases, and 8 bases stayed unmatched. The CDR3 contains 15 residues. CDR3 residues: CAWSVPGQVAEKLFF. CDR3 DNA sequence: TGTGCCTGGAGTGTTCCGGGACAGGTGGCCGAAAAACTGTTTTTT.

The J gene is TRBJ1-4, the V gene TRBV5-4, with a weak D call TRBD1 (6 bases). Germline V gives CDR1 SGHNT, CDR2 YYREEE (reference sequence). V lost 0 bases, J lost 12 bases, and 24 bases lay in between. CDR3 length: 17 residues. In nucleotides, the CDR3 is TGTGCCAGCAGCTTGGGAGGGGGTCGGGTTGGCGCCTCGCAACTGTTTTTT. Translating it yields CASSLGGGRVGASQLFF.

The gene calls are TRBV5-4 and TRBJ1-1; 8 positions match TRBD1. The V segment lost 4 bases and the J segment 6 bases; nucleotides outside the gene matches: 2. The CDR3 sequence is 12 residues long. Germline loops: CDR1 SGHNT, CDR2 YYREEE (reference sequence). The CDR3 DNA follows: TGTGCCAGCAGCCACAGGGGGGCTGAAGCTTTCTTT. Translation: CASSHRGAEAFF.

The rearrangement uses TRBV28 and TRBJ2-1; 9 bases agree with TRBD2. V lost 0 bases and J lost 6; bases outside the gene matches: 3. Germline V CDR1 and CDR2: MDHEN, SYDVKM. The length of the CDR3 is 15 residues. For the CDR3, the DNA is TGTGCCAGCAGTTTATGGCTAGCGGGGCCCAATGAGCAGTTCTTC. Its protein product is CASSLWLAGPNEQFF. The variable domain in full, with the rest retrieved from reference TRBV28 and TRBJ2-1, is DVKVTQSSRYLVKRTGEKVFLECVQDMDHENMFWYRQDPGLGLRLIYFSYDVKMKEKGDIPEGYSVSREKKERFSLILESASTNQTSMYLCASSLWLAGPNEQFFGPGTRLTVL.

The chain uses TRBV19 and TRBJ1-2; 8 bases fit TRBD1. The germline V gene has CDR1 LNHDA and CDR2 SQIVND (reference sequence). The CDR3 is 14 amino acids. The J segment lost 6 bases and the V segment lost 3 bases, leaving 6 bases of the junction unmatched. DNA of the CDR3: TGTGCCAGTAGTATCCGGACAGGGAATAATGGCTACACCTTC. It translates to CASSIRTGNNGYTF.

V usage is TRBV11-2 and J usage is TRBJ2-1; 13 nucleotides agree with TRBD2. The trim removed 5 bases at V and 7 bases at J, leaving 8 bases unmatched. The CDR3 length is 16 residues. The germline V gene encodes CDR1 SGHAT and CDR2 FQNNGV. For the CDR3, the DNA is TGTGCCAGCAGCCCCAGACTAGCGGGAGGAGGGAATGAGCAGTTCTTC. Translating gives CASSPRLAGGGNEQFF.

This clone was detected once. The V gene is TRBV7-2, the J gene TRBJ2-5; 11 bases match TRBD2. V lost 3 bases to trimming and J lost 9 bases; unmatched junction nucleotides: 9. In germline, CDR1 is SGHTA, CDR2 FQGNSA. CDR3 size: 15 residues. Written as DNA, the CDR3 is TGTGCCAGCAGCTTGGGACTAGCGGATGCCAGCCCCCAGTACTTC. Translation gives CASSLGLADASPQYF.

The gene calls are TRBV7-6 and TRBJ1-5; a possible D gene is TRBD1 (5 bases). The V gene lost 5 bases and the J gene lost 2 bases, with 16 bases spanning the gap. Germline V gives CDR1 SGHVS, CDR2 FNYEAQ. This CDR3 comprises 16 residues. The chain's CDR3 is CASSPGGDHGNQPQHF. CDR3 nucleotides: TGTGCCAGCAGCCCGGGGGGGGATCATGGCAATCAGCCCCAGCATTTT. Complete variable domain (other parts from reference TRBV7-6 and TRBJ1-5): GAGVSQSPRYKVTKRGQDVALRCDPISGHVSLYWYRQALGQGPEFLTYFNYEAQQDKSGLPNDRFSAERPEGSISTLTIQRTEQRDSAMYRCASSPGGDHGNQPQHFGDGTRLSIL.

The chain couples TRBV4-3 to TRBJ2-5, with 7 bases identical to TRBD1. The CDR3 contains 15 residues. V lost 2 bases and J lost 11; bases outside the gene matches: 14. Looked up from germline, CDR1 is LGHNA and CDR2 is YSLEER. The CDR3: CASSQFLTGAEEQYF. CDR3 DNA: TGCGCCAGCAGCCAATTTCTTACAGGGGCTGAGGAGCAGTACTTC.

The V and J genes are TRBV9 and TRBJ2-3; D perhaps matches TRBD2 (7 bases). V was pared by 0 bases and J by 6 bases, with 11 bases between. The length of the CDR3 is 14 residues. Germline V gene data show CDR1 as SGDLS and CDR2 as YYNGEE. CDR3 bases: TGTGCCAGCAGCGTAGATGGGGGGGCCGATACGCAGTATTTT. Its protein product is CASSVDGGADTQYF.

This clone was found a few times. This chain joins TRBV7-2 and TRBJ1-3; maybe TRBD1 (5 bases). Germline V gene sequence: CDR1 SGHTA, CDR2 FQGNSA. Trimming removed 4 bases from V and 4 bases from J, with 17 bases in between. CDR3 length: 16 amino acids. The CDR3 nucleotides read TGTGCCAGCAGCTCACGGCTCGTCGGGGGGGGAAACACCATATATTTT. Amino acids: CASSSRLVGGGNTIYF. Complete variable domain (other parts from reference TRBV7-2 and TRBJ1-3): GAGVSQSPSNKVTEKGKDVELRCDPISGHTALYWYRQSLGQGLEFLIYFQGNSAPDKSGLPSDRFSAERTGGSVSTLTIQRTQQEDSAVYLCASSSRLVGGGNTIYFGEGSWLTVV.

This sequence joins TRBV6-5 and TRBJ1-2; maybe TRBD1 (6 bases). Trimming shortened V by 2 bases and J by 8 bases, and 12 bases separated the two germline ends. The CDR3 has 13 residues. Germline V lookup: CDR1 MNHEY, CDR2 SVGAGI. CDR3 residues: CASSYGQGRGYTF. Written as DNA, the CDR3 is TGTGCCAGCAGTTACGGGCAGGGGAGAGGCTACACCTTC.